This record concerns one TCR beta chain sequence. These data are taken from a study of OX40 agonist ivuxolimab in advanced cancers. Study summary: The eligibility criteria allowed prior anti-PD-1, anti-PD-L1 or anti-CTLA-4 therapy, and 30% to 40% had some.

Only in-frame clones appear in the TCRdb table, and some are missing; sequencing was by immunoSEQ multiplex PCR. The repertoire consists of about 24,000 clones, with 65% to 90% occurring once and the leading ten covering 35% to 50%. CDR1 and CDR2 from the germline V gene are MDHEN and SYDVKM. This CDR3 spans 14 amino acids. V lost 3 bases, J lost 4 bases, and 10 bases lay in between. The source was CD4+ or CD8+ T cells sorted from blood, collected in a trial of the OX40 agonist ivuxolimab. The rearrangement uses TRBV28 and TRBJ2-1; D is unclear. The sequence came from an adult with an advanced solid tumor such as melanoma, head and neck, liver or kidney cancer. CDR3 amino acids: CASSFIPTYNEQFF. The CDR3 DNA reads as TGTGCCAGCAGTTTTATACCTACTTACAATGAGCAGTTCTTC.